The 7 T cell receptor beta chains reported below all come from one sample, sequenced in a study of cytomegalovirus exposure and HLA in healthy donors. 60 Vbeta and 13 Jbeta primers were used in PCR. The assay was immunoSEQ multiplex PCR, and TCRdb's table has in-frame clones only and misses some. Of approximately 130,000 clones detected, around 80% appear once; the ten largest clones hold 2.5% to 3%. Sample: PBMCs. The receptors were sampled from a boy younger than 10 in good health and CMV-seronegative.

The V gene is TRBV6-4, the J gene TRBJ2-1, with TRBD2 matching 9 bases. The CDR3 spans 16 residues. V dropped 3 bases and J dropped 3; count of bases not matched to a gene: 6. Germline V gene sequence: CDR1 MRHNA, CDR2 SNTAGT. Here the CDR3 reads CASSDLGTSNYNEQFF. Here the CDR3 DNA reads TGTGCCAGCAGTGATCTAGGGACTAGCAACTACAATGAGCAGTTCTTC.

A note on this clone: In this CDR3 the conserved last residue, phenylalanine or tryptophan, is missing, so a read error is likely. Because the CDR3's place on the DNA is in doubt, the DNA is left out and the CDR3 is given as listed by TCRdb. V and J are TRBV21-1 and TRBJ2-7; whether TRBD1, the table's D call, matches the DNA was not checked. TRBV21-1 is recorded as a pseudogene. The CDR3 is 13 amino acids long, termini counted. The CDR3 spells CASIRDRVYEQYL.

V gene TRBV30 combines with J gene TRBJ2-7, with 13 bases lining up with TRBD2. The CDR3 has 17 amino acids. Germline V lookup: CDR1 GTSNPN, CDR2 SVGIG (reference sequence). V was pared by 2 bases and J by 4 bases, with 11 bases of the junction left unmatched. As DNA, the CDR3 is TGTGCCTGGAGTTCTTCTTGGACTAGCGGGAGTATGTACGAGCAGTACGTC. Translated, it gives CAWSSSWTSGSMYEQYV.

The V and J genes are TRBV10-3 and TRBJ2-1; 8 nucleotides line up with TRBD1. Trimming cost V 2 bases and J 5 bases; bases outside gene matches: 5. The CDR3 loop spans 15 amino acids. Germline V gene lookup returns CDR1 ENHRY and CDR2 SYGVKD. DNA of the CDR3: TGTGCCATCAGTGAGGCGAGACAGGGGAACAATGAGCAGTTCTTC. It yields the protein CAISEARQGNNEQFF.

This clone occurred once. The CDR3: CASSPARVTLNTEAFF. CDR3 nucleotide sequence: TGCGCCAGCAGCCCTGCCAGGGTAACTCTGAACACTGAAGCTTTCTTT. The V and J genes are TRBV5-1 and TRBJ1-1; TRBD1 might be the D (5 bases). V dropped 4 bases and J dropped 0 bases, with 16 bases sitting between them. Looked up from germline, CDR1 is SGHRS and CDR2 is YFSETQ. There are 16 residues in the CDR3.

The J gene is TRBJ1-2, the V gene TRBV30; D is unresolved. The CDR3 sequence is 11 residues long. The germline V gene has CDR1 GTSNPN and CDR2 SVGIG (reference sequence). V lost 4 bases and J lost 0, with 3 bases in between. CDR3 coding DNA: TGTGCCTGGACCTCTAACTATGGCTACACCTTC. Its protein is CAWTSNYGYTF. Variable domain in full (rest from reference TRBV30 and TRBJ1-2): SQTIHQWPATLVQPVGSPLSLECTVEGTSNPNLYWYRQAAGRGLQLLFYSVGIGQISSEVPQNLSASRPQDRQFILSSKKLLLSDSGFYLCAWTSNYGYTFGSGTRLTVV.

This clone has more than one count but fewer than ten. This chain uses TRBV16 with TRBJ2-1; no reliable D call. The CDR3 has 15 amino acids. The germline V gene encodes CDR1 KGHSY and CDR2 FQNENV. V gave up 2 bases and J gave up 0 bases, with 8 bases separating them. In DNA, the CDR3 is TGTGCCAGCAGCCAAGGCGCTAGCTCCTACAATGAGCAGTTCTTC. It codes for CASSQGASSYNEQFF.